Here is one T cell receptor (beta chain) with its context. The V gene lost 6 bases and the J gene lost 10 bases, with 13 bases spanning the gap. The CDR3 consists of 12 residues. Per the germline V gene, CDR1 is MGHDK and CDR2 is SYGVNS. This entry comes from a study of blood T cell repertoires in COVID-19. Source study methods: Amplification with reference gene primers provided the estimates of nucleated cell counts. Clones were sequenced by immunoSEQ multiplex PCR, and TCRdb holds only the in-frame ones, with some missing. That table furnishes V, J and clone size, whereas the DNA furnished D and trimming. The table includes 210,000 or so clones, roughly 87% detected once.

The source of this sequence is a woman younger than 35 who had recovered from COVID-19. This rearrangement joins TRBV25-1 to TRBJ2-1; tentative D call: TRBD2 (5 bases). The sequenced sample consisted of peripheral blood. The CDR3 sequence: CASRDLRREQFF. Here the CDR3 DNA reads TGTGCCAGCAGGGACCTTCGGAGGGAGCAGTTCTTC.